This TCR beta chain was documented in a study of PD-L1 blockade in urothelial cancer. About the research overall: Patients, treated from 2014 onward, received atezolizumab 1,200 mg intravenously every 3 weeks. Patients' prior chemotherapy regimens numbered 0 to 3.

Germline V CDR1 and CDR2: MNHEY, SVGAGI. The CDR3 runs 14 residues. The V and J ends lost 5 bases and 0 bases respectively, with 8 bases between them. Synthetic spike-ins, TCR analog templates, were added into each PCR. Assay used: immunoSEQ multiplex PCR; TCRdb lists only in-frame clones, some missing. The sample includes about 73,000 clones, roughly nine tenths seen only once; the top ten take approximately 3.5%. The chain joins TRBV6-5 to TRBJ1-3, with a possible D match to TRBD1 (5 bases). The sequence derives from a man in his 60s with urothelial cancer. The sequences come from PBMCs, collected around atezolizumab (anti-PD-L1) treatment. In DNA, the CDR3 is TGTGCCAGCAGTCGGGGGTTCTCTGGAAACACCATATATTTT. Its protein product is CASSRGFSGNTIYF.